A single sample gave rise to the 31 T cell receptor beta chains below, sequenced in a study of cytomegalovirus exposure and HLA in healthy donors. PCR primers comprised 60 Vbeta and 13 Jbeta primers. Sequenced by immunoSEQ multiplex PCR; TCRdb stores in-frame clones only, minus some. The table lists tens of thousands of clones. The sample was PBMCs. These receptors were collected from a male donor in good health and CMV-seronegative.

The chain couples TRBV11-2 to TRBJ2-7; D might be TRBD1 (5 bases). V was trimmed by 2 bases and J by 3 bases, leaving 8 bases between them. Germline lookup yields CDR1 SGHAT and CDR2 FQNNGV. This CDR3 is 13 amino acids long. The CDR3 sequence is CASSLQGHYEQYF. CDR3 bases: TGTGCCAGCAGCTTACAGGGTCACTACGAGCAGTACTTC.

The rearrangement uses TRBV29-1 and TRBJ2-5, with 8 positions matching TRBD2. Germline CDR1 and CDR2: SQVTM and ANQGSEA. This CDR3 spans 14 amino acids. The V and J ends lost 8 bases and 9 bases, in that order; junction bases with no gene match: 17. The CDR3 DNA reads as TGCAGCTTACCACTAGCGGAGCCCTCAGGGGCCCAGTACTTC. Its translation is CSLPLAEPSGAQYF. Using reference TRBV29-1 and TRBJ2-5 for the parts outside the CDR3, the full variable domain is SAVISQKPSRDICQRGTSLTIQCQVDSQVTMMFWYRQQPGQSLTLIATANQGSEATYESGFVIDKFPISRPNLTFSTLTVSNMSPEDSSIYLCSLPLAEPSGAQYFGPGTRLLVL.

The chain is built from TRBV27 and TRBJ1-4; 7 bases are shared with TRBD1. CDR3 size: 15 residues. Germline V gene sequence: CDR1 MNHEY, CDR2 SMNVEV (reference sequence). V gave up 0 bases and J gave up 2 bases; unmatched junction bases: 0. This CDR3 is CASSLSGQTNEKLFF. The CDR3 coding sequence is TGTGCCAGCAGTTTATCGGGACAGACTAATGAAAAACTGTTTTTT.

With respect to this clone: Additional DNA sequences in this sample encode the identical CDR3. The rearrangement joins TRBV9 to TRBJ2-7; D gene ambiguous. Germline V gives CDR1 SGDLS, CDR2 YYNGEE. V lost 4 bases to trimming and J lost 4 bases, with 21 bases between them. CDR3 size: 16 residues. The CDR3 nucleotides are TGTGCCAGCAGCTCCTTGACCCTAACGACGACTTACGAGCAGTACTTC. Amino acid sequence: CASSSLTLTTTYEQYF. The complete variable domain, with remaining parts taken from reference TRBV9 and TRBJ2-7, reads DSGVTQTPKHLITATGQRVTLRCSPRSGDLSVYWYQQSLDQGLQFLIQYYNGEERAKGNILERFSAQQFPDLHSELNLSSLELGDSALYFCASSSLTLTTTYEQYFGPGTRLTVT.

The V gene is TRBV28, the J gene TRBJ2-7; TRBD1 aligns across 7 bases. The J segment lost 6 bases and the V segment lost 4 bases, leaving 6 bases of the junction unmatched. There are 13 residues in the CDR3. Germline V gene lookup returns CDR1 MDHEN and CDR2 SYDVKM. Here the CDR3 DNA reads TGTGCCAGCAGTTCATCACAGGGGTCCGAGCAGTACTTC. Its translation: CASSSSQGSEQYF.

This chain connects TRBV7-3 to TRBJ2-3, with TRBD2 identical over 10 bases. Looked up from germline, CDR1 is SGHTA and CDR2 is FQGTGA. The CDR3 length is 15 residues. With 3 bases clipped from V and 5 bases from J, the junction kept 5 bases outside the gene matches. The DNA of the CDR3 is TGTGCCAGCAGCTTGGGAGCGGGGGGGCTAGATACGCAGTATTTT. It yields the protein CASSLGAGGLDTQYF. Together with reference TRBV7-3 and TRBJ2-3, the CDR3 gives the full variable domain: GAGVSQTPSNKVTEKGKYVELRCDPISGHTALYWYRQSLGQGPEFLIYFQGTGAADDSGLPNDRFFAVRPEGSVSTLKIQRTERGDSAVYLCASSLGAGGLDTQYFGPGTRLTVL.

The CDR3 region has the DNA TGTGCCAGCAGCTTCGCCGGGACTAGAGGAGAGACCCAGTACTTC. This gives the protein CASSFAGTRGETQYF. The gene calls are TRBV5-6 and TRBJ2-5, with 8 bases matching TRBD2. Germline CDR1 reads SGHDT; CDR2 reads YYEEEE. V shed 2 bases, J shed 4 bases, and the junction held 7 bases outside the gene matches. This CDR3 has 15 amino acids.

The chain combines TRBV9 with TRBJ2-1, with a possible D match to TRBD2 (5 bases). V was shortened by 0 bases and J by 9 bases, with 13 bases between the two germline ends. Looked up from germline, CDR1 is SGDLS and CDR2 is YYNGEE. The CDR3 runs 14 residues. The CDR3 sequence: CASSVANSVGEQFF. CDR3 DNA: TGTGCCAGCAGCGTAGCTAATAGCGTGGGTGAGCAGTTCTTC.

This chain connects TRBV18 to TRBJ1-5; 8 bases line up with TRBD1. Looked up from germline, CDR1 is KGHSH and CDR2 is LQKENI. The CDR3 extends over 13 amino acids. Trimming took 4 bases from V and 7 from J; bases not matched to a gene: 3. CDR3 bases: TGTGCCAGCTCACGACAGGGGAACCAGCCCCAGCATTTT. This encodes CASSRQGNQPQHF.

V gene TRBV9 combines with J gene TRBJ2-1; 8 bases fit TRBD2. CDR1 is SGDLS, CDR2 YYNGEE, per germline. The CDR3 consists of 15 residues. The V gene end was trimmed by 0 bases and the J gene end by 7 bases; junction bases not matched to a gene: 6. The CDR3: CASSVGGLAMNEQFF. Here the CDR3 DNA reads TGTGCCAGCAGCGTAGGTGGACTAGCAATGAATGAGCAGTTCTTC.

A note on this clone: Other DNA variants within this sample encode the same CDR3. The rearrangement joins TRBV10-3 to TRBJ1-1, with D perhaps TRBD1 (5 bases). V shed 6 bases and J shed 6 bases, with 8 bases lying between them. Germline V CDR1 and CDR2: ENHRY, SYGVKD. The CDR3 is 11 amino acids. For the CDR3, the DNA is TGTGCCATCAGAGGGGACTCTGAAGCTTTCTTT. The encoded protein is CAIRGDSEAFF.

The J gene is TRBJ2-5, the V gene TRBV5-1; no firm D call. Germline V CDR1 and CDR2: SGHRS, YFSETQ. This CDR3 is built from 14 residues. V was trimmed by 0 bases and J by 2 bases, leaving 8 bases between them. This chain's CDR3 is CASSLGQIQETQYF. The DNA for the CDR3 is TGCGCCAGCAGCTTGGGCCAGATACAAGAGACCCAGTACTTC.

The CDR3 loop reads CASSTNRDYGYTF. The DNA of the CDR3 is TGTGCCAGCAGCACCAACAGGGACTATGGCTACACCTTC. The V and J genes are TRBV5-6 and TRBJ1-2; a possible D gene is TRBD1 (6 bases). The CDR3 covers 13 residues. CDR1 SGHDT and CDR2 YYEEEE come from the germline V gene. Trimming stripped 4 bases from V and 3 bases from J, with 10 bases between.

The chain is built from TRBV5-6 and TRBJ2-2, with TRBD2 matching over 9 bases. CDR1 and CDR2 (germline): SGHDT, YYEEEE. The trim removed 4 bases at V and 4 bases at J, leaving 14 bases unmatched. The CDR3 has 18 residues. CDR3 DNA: TGTGCCAGCAGCCACCCCCAGGTCGCGGGAGGGCCCACCGGGGAGCTGTTTTTT. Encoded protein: CASSHPQVAGGPTGELFF.

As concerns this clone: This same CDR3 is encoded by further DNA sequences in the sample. CDR3 in amino acids: CASSPDRGTYNEQFF. CDR3 DNA: TGTGCCAGTAGCCCGGACAGGGGAACCTACAATGAGCAGTTCTTC. The J gene is TRBJ2-1, the V gene TRBV5-4; TRBD1 matches at 9 bases. This CDR3 contains 15 residues. Germline CDR1 SGHNT, CDR2 YYREEE (reference sequence). J was trimmed by 2 bases and V by 8 bases; bases with no gene match: 8.

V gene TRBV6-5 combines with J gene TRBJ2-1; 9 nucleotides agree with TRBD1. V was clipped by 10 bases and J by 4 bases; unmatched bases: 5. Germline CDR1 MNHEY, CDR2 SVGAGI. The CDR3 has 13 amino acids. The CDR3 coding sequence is TGTGCCACCAGGGACAGGGCTTACAATGAGCAGTTCTTC. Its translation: CATRDRAYNEQFF.

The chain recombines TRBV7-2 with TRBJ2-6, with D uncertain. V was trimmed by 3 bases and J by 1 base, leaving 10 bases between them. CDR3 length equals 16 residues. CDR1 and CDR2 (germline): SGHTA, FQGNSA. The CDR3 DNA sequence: TGTGCCAGCAGCTTTAAAGTTAGTTCTGGGGCCAACGTCCTGACTTTC. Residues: CASSFKVSSGANVLTF.

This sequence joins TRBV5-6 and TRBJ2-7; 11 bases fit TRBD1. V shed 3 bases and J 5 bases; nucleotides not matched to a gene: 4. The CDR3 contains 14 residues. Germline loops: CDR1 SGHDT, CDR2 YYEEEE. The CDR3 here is CASSSLGQGDEQYF. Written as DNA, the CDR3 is TGTGCCAGCAGCTCACTGGGACAGGGGGACGAGCAGTACTTC.

CDR3 nucleotide sequence: TGTGCCAGCAGCCTTAGCGGGAGAGAGGGTGAGCAGTTCTTC. Its protein product is CASSLSGREGEQFF. The chain couples TRBV7-2 to TRBJ2-1; 9 bases line up with TRBD2. V shed 5 bases, J shed 9 bases, and the junction held 8 bases outside the gene matches. The germline V gene encodes CDR1 SGHTA and CDR2 FQGNSA. The CDR3 spans 14 residues.

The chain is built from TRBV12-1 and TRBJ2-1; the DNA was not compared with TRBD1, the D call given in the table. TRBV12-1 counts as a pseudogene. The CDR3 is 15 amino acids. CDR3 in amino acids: CASRDDRGPYNEQFF. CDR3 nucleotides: TGTGCCAGCAGGGACGACAGGGGTCCGTACAATGAGCAGTTCTTC.

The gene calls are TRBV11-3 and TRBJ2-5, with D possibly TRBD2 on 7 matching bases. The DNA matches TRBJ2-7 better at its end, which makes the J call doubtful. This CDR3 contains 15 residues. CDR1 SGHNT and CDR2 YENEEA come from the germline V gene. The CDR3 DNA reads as TGTGCCAGCAGCTTAGGGGGGGGCCCGACTTACGAGCAGTACTTC. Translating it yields CASSLGGGPTYEQYF.

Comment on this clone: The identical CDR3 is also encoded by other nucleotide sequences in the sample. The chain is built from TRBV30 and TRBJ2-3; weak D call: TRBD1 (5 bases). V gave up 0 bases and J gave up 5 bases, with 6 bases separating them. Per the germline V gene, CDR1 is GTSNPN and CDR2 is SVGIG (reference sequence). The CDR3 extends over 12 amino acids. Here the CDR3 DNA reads TGTGCCTGGAGTGTAAGGGGAGATACGCAGTATTTT. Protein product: CAWSVRGDTQYF. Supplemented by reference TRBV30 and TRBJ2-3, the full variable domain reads SQTIHQWPATLVQPVGSPLSLECTVEGTSNPNLYWYRQAAGRGLQLLFYSVGIGQISSEVPQNLSASRPQDRQFILSSKKLLLSDSGFYLCAWSVRGDTQYFGPGTRLTVL.

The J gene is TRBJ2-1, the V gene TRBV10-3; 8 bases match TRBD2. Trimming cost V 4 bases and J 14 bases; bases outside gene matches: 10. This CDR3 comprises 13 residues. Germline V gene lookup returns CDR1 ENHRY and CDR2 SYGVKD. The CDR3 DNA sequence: TGTGCCATCAGTGGTGGTTCGGGAGGGGACGAGTTCTTC. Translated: CAISGGSGGDEFF.

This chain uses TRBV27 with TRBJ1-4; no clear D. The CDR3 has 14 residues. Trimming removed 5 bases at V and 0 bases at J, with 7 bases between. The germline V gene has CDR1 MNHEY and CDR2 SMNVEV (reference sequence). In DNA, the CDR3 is TGTGCCAGCAGTCCCCGAGCAACTAATGAAAAACTGTTTTTT. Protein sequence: CASSPRATNEKLFF. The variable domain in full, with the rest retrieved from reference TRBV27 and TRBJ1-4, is EAQVTQNPRYLITVTGKKLTVTCSQNMNHEYMSWYRQDPGLGLRQIYYSMNVEVTDKGDVPEGYKVSRKEKRNFPLILESPSPNQTSLYFCASSPRATNEKLFFGSGTQLSVL.

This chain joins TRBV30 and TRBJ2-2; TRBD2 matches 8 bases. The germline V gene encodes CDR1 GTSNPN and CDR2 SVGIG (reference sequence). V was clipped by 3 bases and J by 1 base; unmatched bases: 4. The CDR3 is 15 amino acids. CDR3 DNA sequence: TGTGCCTGGAGCAGCGGGAGAAAGAACACCGGGGAGCTGTTTTTT. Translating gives CAWSSGRKNTGELFF. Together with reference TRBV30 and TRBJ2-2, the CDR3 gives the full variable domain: SQTIHQWPATLVQPVGSPLSLECTVEGTSNPNLYWYRQAAGRGLQLLFYSVGIGQISSEVPQNLSASRPQDRQFILSSKKLLLSDSGFYLCAWSSGRKNTGELFFGEGSRLTVL.

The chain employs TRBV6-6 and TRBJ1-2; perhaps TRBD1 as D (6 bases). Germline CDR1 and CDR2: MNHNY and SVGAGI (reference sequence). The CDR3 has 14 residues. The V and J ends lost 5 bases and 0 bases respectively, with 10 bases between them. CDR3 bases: TGTGCCAGCAGTGACAGGAGGTCTAACTATGGCTACACCTTC. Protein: CASSDRRSNYGYTF.

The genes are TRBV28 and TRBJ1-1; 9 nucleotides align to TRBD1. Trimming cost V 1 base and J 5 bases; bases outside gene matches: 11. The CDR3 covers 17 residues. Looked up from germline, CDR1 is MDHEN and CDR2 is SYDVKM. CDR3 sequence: CASSLSFRYRGQTEAFF. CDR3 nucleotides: TGTGCCAGCAGTTTATCTTTCAGGTACAGGGGGCAAACTGAAGCTTTCTTT.

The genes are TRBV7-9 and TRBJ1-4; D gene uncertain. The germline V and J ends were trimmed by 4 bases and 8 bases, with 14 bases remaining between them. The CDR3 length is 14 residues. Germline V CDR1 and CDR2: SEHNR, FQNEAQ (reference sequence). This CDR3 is CASSSGIEGEKLFF. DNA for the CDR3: TGTGCCAGCAGCTCCGGGATAGAGGGAGAAAAACTGTTTTTT.

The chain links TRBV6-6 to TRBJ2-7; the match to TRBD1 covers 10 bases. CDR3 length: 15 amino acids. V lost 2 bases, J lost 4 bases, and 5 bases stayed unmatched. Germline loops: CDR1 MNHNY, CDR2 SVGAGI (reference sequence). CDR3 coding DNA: TGTGCCAGCAGTTACCGGACAGGGGGAGCGTACGAGCAGTACTTC. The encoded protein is CASSYRTGGAYEQYF.

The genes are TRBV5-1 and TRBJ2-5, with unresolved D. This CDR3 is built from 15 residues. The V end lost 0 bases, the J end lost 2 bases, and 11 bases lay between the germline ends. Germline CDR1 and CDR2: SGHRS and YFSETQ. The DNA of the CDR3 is TGCGCCAGCAGCTTGGACGGGTCGATGCAAGAGACCCAGTACTTC. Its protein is CASSLDGSMQETQYF.

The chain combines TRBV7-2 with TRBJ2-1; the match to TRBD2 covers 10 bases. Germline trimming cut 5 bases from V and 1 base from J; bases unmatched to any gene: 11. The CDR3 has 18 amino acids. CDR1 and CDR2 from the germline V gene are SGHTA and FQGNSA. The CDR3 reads CASSIRAGGKGSYNEQFF. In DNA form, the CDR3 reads TGTGCCAGCAGCATAAGAGCGGGAGGGAAGGGGTCCTACAATGAGCAGTTCTTC.